The next 9 T cell receptor beta chains were all read from a single sample in a study of blood T cell repertoires in COVID-19. Clones were sequenced by immunoSEQ multiplex PCR, and TCRdb holds only the in-frame ones, with some missing. Of tens of thousands of clones in the sample, over 80% were seen once. The material sequenced was peripheral blood. These receptors came from a man aged 25-45 years with COVID-19, enrolled during active disease.

This clone was found a few times. The chain recombines TRBV7-3 with TRBJ2-7; 9 bases agree with TRBD1. Germline-derived CDR1 and CDR2 are SGHTA and FQGTGA. CDR3 size: 13 residues. Trimming at V came to 5 bases and at J to 3 bases, leaving 2 bases not matched to a gene. The chain's CDR3 is CASSTTGGYEQYF. Written as DNA, the CDR3 is TGTGCCAGCAGCACGACAGGGGGCTACGAGCAGTACTTC.

The chain joins TRBV18 to TRBJ2-7; possibly TRBD1 for D (6 bases). V shed 4 bases and J shed 11 bases, with 15 bases lying between them. Germline CDR1 KGHSH, CDR2 LQKENI. The CDR3 loop spans 12 amino acids. The CDR3 spells CASSQDSPGKYF. CDR3 in DNA: TGTGCCAGCTCACAGGACAGTCCGGGGAAGTACTTC.

J is TRBJ1-5 and V is TRBV27; D is undetermined. Germline V gives CDR1 MNHEY, CDR2 SMNVEV (reference sequence). Trimming shortened V by 4 bases and J by 0 bases, and 7 bases separated the two germline ends. This CDR3 comprises 14 residues. The CDR3 region has the DNA TGTGCCAGCAGTTCCGGAGTTAGCAATCAGCCCCAGCATTTT. It is translated as CASSSGVSNQPQHF.

This chain connects TRBV5-1 to TRBJ2-1; 7 bases align to TRBD1. Looked up from germline, CDR1 is SGHRS and CDR2 is YFSETQ. This CDR3 region has 15 residues. V dropped 0 bases and J dropped 10; count of bases not matched to a gene: 10. The CDR3 DNA is TGCGCCAGCAGCTTGGACGGGACAGCTAACGTGGAGCAGTTCTTC. Protein: CASSLDGTANVEQFF.

This rearrangement joins TRBV10-3 to TRBJ2-7, with 9 bases aligning to TRBD2. The CDR3 has 14 amino acids. V lost 2 bases to trimming and J lost 1 base; unmatched junction nucleotides: 0. From germline, CDR1 is ENHRY and CDR2 SYGVKD. CDR3 sequence (DNA): TGTGCCATCAGTGAGACTAGCGGGTCCTACGAGCAGTACTTC. Its translation is CAISETSGSYEQYF.

The rearrangement uses TRBV29-1 and TRBJ1-6; TRBD1 matches 9 bases. Germline CDR1 reads SQVTM; CDR2 reads ANQGSEA. This CDR3 region has 13 residues. J gave up 7 bases and V 4 bases, and 2 bases lay outside the gene matches. CDR3 sequence (DNA): TGCAGCGTTGGGACAGGGGTGAATTCACCCCTCCACTTT. This gives the protein CSVGTGVNSPLHF.

The chain is built from TRBV11-2 and TRBJ2-7; D may be TRBD2 (6 bases). The CDR3 runs 13 residues. Germline loops: CDR1 SGHAT, CDR2 FQNNGV. Trimming removed 3 bases from V and 0 bases from J, with 6 bases in between. The CDR3 bases are TGTGCCAGCAGCTTCGGGAGCTCCTACGAGCAGTACTTC. Translating gives CASSFGSSYEQYF.

The rearrangement links TRBV2 to TRBJ2-7; D remains unclear. Germline V gives CDR1 SNHLY, CDR2 FYNNEI. The germline V and J ends were trimmed by 6 bases and 5 bases, with 14 bases remaining between them. CDR3 length: 13 residues. CDR3 residues: CASRETSLNEQYF. The CDR3 DNA sequence: TGTGCCAGCAGGGAAACAAGTTTGAACGAGCAGTACTTC.

V and J are TRBV27 and TRBJ1-2, with TRBD1 matching 9 bases. Germline V gene sequence: CDR1 MNHEY, CDR2 SMNVEV (reference sequence). The CDR3 extends over 13 amino acids. J gave up 4 bases and V 4 bases, and 1 base lay outside the gene matches. The CDR3 bases are TGTGCCAGCAGTTCGACAGGGGGCTATGGCTACACCTTC. Encoded protein: CASSSTGGYGYTF.